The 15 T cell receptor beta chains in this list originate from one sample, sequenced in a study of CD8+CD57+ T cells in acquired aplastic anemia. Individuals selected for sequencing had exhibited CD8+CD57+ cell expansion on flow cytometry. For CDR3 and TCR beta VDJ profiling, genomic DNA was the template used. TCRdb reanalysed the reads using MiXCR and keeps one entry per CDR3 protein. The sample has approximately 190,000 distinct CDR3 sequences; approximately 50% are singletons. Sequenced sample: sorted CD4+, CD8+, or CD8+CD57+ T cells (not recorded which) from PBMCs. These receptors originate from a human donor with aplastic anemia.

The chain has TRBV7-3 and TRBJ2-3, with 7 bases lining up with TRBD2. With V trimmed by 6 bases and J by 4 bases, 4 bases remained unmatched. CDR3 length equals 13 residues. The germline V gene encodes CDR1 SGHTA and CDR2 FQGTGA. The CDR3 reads CASRRGLADTQYF. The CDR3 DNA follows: TGTGCCAGCAGACGAGGACTAGCAGATACGCAGTATTTT.

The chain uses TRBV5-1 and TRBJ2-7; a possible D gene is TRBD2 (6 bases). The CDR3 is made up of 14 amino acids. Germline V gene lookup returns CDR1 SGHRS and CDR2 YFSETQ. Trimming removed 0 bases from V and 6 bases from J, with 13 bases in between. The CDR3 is CASSLGSSVSEQYF. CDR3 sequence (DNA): TGCGCCAGCAGCTTGGGTTCTAGCGTTAGCGAGCAGTACTTC. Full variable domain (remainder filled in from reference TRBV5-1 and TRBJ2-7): KAGVTQTPRYLIKTRGQQVTLSCSPISGHRSVSWYQQTPGQGLQFLFEYFSETQRNKGNFPGRFSGRQFSNSRSEMNVSTLELGDSALYLCASSLGSSVSEQYFGPGTRLTVT.

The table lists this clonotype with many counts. The CDR3 region has the DNA TGTGCCAGTAGTATAGTTGGAACTAGCGGGCGGCAAGAGACCCAGTACTTC. It codes for CASSIVGTSGRQETQYF. The V and J genes are TRBV19 and TRBJ2-5; TRBD2 agrees at 9 bases. The V gene's germline CDR1 is LNHDA and CDR2 SQIVND (reference sequence). The CDR3 contains 17 residues. V shed 1 base and J 2 bases; nucleotides not matched to a gene: 8.

Here the CDR3 DNA reads TGCGCCAGCAGCCAAGAAGCCCGGAGCAACGAGCAGTACTTC. This gives the protein CASSQEARSNEQYF. This chain uses TRBV4-1 with TRBJ2-7; D gene unclear. CDR1 and CDR2 from the germline V gene are MGHRA and YSYEKL. V lost 0 bases, J lost 5 bases, and 11 bases lay in between. This CDR3 comprises 14 residues.

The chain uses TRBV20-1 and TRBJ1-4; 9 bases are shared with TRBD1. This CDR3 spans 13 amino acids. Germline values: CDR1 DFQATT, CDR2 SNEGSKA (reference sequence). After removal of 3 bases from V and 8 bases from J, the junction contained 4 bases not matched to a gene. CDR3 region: CSASTGGREKLFF. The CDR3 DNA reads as TGCAGTGCTAGTACAGGGGGCAGGGAAAAACTGTTTTTT.

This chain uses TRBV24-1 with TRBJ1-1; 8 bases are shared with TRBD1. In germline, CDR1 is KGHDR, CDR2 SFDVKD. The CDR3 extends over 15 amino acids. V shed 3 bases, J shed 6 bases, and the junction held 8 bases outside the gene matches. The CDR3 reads CATSDPRTGRAEAFF. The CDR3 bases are TGTGCCACCAGTGATCCGAGGACAGGGCGGGCTGAAGCTTTCTTT.

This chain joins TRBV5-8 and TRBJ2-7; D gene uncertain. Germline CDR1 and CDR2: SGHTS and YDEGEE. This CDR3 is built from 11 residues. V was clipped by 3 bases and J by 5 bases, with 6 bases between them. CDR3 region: CASSWWDEQYF. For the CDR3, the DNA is TGTGCCAGCAGCTGGTGGGACGAGCAGTACTTC.

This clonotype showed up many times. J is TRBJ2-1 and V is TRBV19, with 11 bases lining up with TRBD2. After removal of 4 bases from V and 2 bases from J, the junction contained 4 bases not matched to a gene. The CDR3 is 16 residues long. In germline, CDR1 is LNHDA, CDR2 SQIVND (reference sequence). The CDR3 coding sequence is TGTGCCAGTAGTACCGGACTAGCGGGCCCCTACAATGAGCAGTTCTTC. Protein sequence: CASSTGLAGPYNEQFF.

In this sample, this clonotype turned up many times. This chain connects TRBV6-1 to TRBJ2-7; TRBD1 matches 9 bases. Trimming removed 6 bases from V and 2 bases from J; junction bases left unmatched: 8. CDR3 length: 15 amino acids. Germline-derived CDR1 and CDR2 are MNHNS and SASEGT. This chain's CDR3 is CASSLQGQGTYEQYF. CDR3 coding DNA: TGTGCCAGCAGCCTTCAGGGACAGGGAACCTACGAGCAGTACTTC.

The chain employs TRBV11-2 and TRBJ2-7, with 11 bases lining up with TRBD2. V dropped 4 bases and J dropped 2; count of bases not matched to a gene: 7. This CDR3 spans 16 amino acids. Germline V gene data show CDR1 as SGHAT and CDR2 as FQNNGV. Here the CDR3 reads CASSSQLAGAPYEQYF. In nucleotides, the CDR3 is TGTGCCAGCAGCTCGCAACTAGCGGGGGCCCCCTACGAGCAGTACTTC. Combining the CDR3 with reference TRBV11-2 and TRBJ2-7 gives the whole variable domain EAGVAQSPRYKIIEKRQSVAFWCNPISGHATLYWYQQILGQGPKLLIQFQNNGVVDDSQLPKDRFSAERLKGVDSTLKIQPAKLEDSAVYLCASSSQLAGAPYEQYFGPGTRLTVT.

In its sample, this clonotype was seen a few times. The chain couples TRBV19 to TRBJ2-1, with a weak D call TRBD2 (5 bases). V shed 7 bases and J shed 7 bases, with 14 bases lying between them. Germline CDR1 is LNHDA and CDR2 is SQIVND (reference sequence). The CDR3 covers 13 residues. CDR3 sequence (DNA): TGTGCCAGTAATGGAGACTACGCTAATGAGCAGTTCTTC. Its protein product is CASNGDYANEQFF.

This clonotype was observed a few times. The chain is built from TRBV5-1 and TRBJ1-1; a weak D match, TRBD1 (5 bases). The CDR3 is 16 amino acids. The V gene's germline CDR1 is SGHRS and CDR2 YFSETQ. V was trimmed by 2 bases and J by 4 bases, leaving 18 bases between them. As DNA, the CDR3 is TGCGCCAGCAGCTTCCCAGGGAAATCATATCGCACTGAAGCTTTCTTT. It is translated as CASSFPGKSYRTEAFF.

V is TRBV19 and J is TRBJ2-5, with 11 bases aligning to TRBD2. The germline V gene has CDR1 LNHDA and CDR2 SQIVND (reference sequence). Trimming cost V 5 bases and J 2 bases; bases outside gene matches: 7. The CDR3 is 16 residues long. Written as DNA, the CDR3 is TGTGCCAGTAGTGGGGGACTAGCGGTGGGACAAGAGACCCAGTACTTC. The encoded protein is CASSGGLAVGQETQYF.

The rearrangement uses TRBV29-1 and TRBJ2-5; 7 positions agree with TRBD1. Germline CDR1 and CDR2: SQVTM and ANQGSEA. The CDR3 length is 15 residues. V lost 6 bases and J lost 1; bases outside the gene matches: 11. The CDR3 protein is CSVVRPGTVQETQYF. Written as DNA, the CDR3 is TGCAGCGTCGTTAGACCAGGGACAGTCCAAGAGACCCAGTACTTC.

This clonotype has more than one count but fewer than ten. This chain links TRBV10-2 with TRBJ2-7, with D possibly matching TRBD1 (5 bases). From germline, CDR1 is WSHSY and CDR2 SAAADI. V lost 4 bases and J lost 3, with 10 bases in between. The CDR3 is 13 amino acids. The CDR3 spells CASSGGHIYEQYF. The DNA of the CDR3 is TGCGCCAGCAGTGGCGGACATATCTACGAGCAGTACTTC.